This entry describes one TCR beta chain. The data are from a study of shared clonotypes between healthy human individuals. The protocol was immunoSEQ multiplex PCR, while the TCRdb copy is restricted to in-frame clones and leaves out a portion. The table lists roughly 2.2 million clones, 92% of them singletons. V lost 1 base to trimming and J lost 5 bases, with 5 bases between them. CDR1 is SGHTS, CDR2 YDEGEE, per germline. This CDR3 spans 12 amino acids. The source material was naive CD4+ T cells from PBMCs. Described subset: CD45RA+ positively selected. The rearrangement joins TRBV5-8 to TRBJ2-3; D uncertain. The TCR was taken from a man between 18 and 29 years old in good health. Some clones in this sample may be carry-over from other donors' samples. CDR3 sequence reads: CASSLMVDTQYF. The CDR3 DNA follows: TGTGCCAGCAGCTTGATGGTAGATACGCAGTATTTT.